Presented here are 20 T cell receptor beta chains from one specimen sequenced in a study of cytotoxic CD8 clonotypes in ibrutinib-treated CLL. Profiled with immunoSEQ multiplex PCR; TCRdb holds only in-frame clones, not every one. The table shows 200,000 to 250,000 clones, with 65% to 80% occurring only once. Material: PBMCs, obtained after 12 months of ibrutinib treatment. The receptors come from a human donor with chronic lymphocytic leukemia.

This clone was recorded only once. This sequence joins TRBV30 and TRBJ1-4, with D perhaps matching TRBD1 (6 bases). The CDR3 runs to 14 residues. Germline CDR1 GTSNPN, CDR2 SVGIG (reference sequence). V was pared by 3 bases and J by 8 bases, with 16 bases between. The CDR3 loop reads CAWRLTGGSEKLFF. CDR3 DNA sequence: TGTGCCTGGAGGCTGACAGGTGGTAGCGAAAAACTGTTTTTT.

This chain uses TRBV30 with TRBJ2-5, with D maybe TRBD2 (5 bases). The length of the CDR3 is 14 residues. Trimming cost V 4 bases and J 2 bases, with 14 bases left between them. The V gene's germline CDR1 is GTSNPN and CDR2 SVGIG (reference sequence). The CDR3 spells CAWTNRGPQETQYF. The CDR3 DNA follows: TGTGCCTGGACAAATAGAGGGCCTCAAGAGACCCAGTACTTC.

This chain connects TRBV7-8 to TRBJ2-7, with D unresolved. Germline V gene sequence: CDR1 SGHVS, CDR2 FQNEAQ. V shed 1 base and J shed 2 bases, with 6 bases lying between them. This CDR3 is built from 13 residues. This CDR3 reads CASSLGRTYEQYF. CDR3 coding DNA: TGTGCCAGCAGCTTAGGCAGAACCTACGAGCAGTACTTC.

The chain combines TRBV6-6 with TRBJ2-1, with 11 positions matching TRBD1. The CDR3 consists of 15 residues. The germline V gene encodes CDR1 MNHNY and CDR2 SVGAGI (reference sequence). After removal of 2 bases from V and 7 bases from J, the junction contained 4 bases not matched to a gene. CDR3 sequence (DNA): TGTGCCAGCAGTTACGGACAGGGGGCACGGAATGAGCAGTTCTTC. Its protein is CASSYGQGARNEQFF.

The V gene is TRBV28, the J gene TRBJ2-7, with D uncertain. V shed 3 bases and J shed 6 bases, with 21 bases lying between them. The CDR3 runs to 16 residues. Germline V gene lookup returns CDR1 MDHEN and CDR2 SYDVKM. CDR3 nucleotides: TGTGCCAGCAGTTTCCTAGACACTTCCCCTGGGATCGAGCAGTACTTC. As protein: CASSFLDTSPGIEQYF.

CDR3: CASSPWAQGGNQPQHF. In nucleotides, the CDR3 is TGTGCCAGCAGCCCGTGGGCCCAGGGGGGCAATCAGCCCCAGCATTTT. The chain combines TRBV7-2 with TRBJ1-5; 7 bases line up with TRBD1. Germline V CDR1 and CDR2: SGHTA, FQGNSA. This CDR3 contains 16 residues. The V gene end was trimmed by 5 bases and the J gene end by 2 bases; junction bases not matched to a gene: 9.

The chain combines TRBV11-2 with TRBJ2-5; D uncertain. The V end was cut by 1 base, the J end by 5 bases, with 23 bases between. The CDR3 has 18 residues. Germline CDR1 is SGHAT and CDR2 is FQNNGV. The CDR3 sequence: CASSLAGLLPPIYETQYF. In DNA form, the CDR3 reads TGTGCCAGCAGCTTAGCCGGATTACTGCCCCCAATCTATGAGACCCAGTACTTC.

V and J are TRBV5-6 and TRBJ1-2, with D tentatively TRBD1 (5 bases). Germline V gene sequence: CDR1 SGHDT, CDR2 YYEEEE. With 2 bases removed from V and 6 bases from J, the gap between germline ends came to 5 bases. CDR3 length: 11 amino acids. In DNA, the CDR3 is TGTGCCAGCAGCTTCAGGGATGGCTACACCTTC. This encodes CASSFRDGYTF.

This chain links TRBV4-2 with TRBJ1-3; 7 positions agree with TRBD1. Germline assignment: CDR1 LGHNA and CDR2 YNFKEQ. CDR3 length: 18 amino acids. The V and J ends lost 0 bases and 0 bases, in that order; junction bases with no gene match: 8. CDR3 loop: CASSQDRGLSYSGNTIYF. The CDR3 bases are TGTGCCAGCAGCCAAGATAGGGGGCTTTCGTACTCTGGAAACACCATATATTTT.

The chain recombines TRBV19 with TRBJ2-7; 8 bases line up with TRBD1. The CDR3 is 14 residues long. The V segment lost 7 bases and the J segment 7 bases; nucleotides outside the gene matches: 12. The germline V gene has CDR1 LNHDA and CDR2 SQIVND (reference sequence). The CDR3 loop reads CASKEAGGSREQYF. CDR3 sequence (DNA): TGTGCCAGTAAGGAGGCAGGGGGCTCGAGAGAGCAGTACTTC.

The CDR3 DNA is TGTGCCAGCATGAACAGGGAGGGAACGAGCTCCTACAATGAGCAGTTCTTC. As protein: CASMNREGTSSYNEQFF. The rearrangement uses TRBV2 and TRBJ2-1, with a weak D call TRBD2 (7 bases). The V end lost 7 bases, the J end lost 0 bases, and 19 bases lay between the germline ends. The CDR3 is made up of 17 amino acids. The germline CDR1 and CDR2 sequences are SNHLY and FYNNEI.

This chain joins TRBV7-9 and TRBJ2-7; 8 nucleotides agree with TRBD1. This CDR3 comprises 18 residues. V shed 4 bases and J 3 bases; nucleotides not matched to a gene: 17. Germline CDR1 reads SEHNR; CDR2 reads FQNEAQ (reference sequence). CDR3 residues: CASSSRRQGQSWDYEQYF. In nucleotides, the CDR3 is TGTGCCAGCAGCTCACGGAGACAGGGGCAAAGTTGGGACTACGAGCAGTACTTC.

This clone came up a few times. The rearrangement links TRBV19 to TRBJ1-1, with D unresolved. The CDR3 is made up of 13 amino acids. The germline V gene has CDR1 LNHDA and CDR2 SQIVND (reference sequence). V was pared by 2 bases and J by 1 base, with 5 bases between. In DNA, the CDR3 is TGTGCCAGTAGTATAAAGTCGAACACTGAAGCTTTCTTT. It yields the protein CASSIKSNTEAFF.

The genes are TRBV7-3 and TRBJ2-3; the match to TRBD2 covers 11 bases. The CDR3 totals 14 residues. V shed 2 bases and J 8 bases; nucleotides not matched to a gene: 3. CDR1 SGHTA and CDR2 FQGTGA come from the germline V gene. CDR3 residues: CASSLALAGGTQYF. CDR3 nucleotides: TGTGCCAGCAGCTTAGCGCTAGCGGGAGGTACGCAGTATTTT.

The chain recombines TRBV29-1 with TRBJ1-1; D gene unclear. V was shortened by 1 base and J by 5 bases, with 14 bases between the two germline ends. The CDR3 is made up of 14 amino acids. Germline CDR1 SQVTM, CDR2 ANQGSEA. CDR3 coding DNA: TGCAGCGTTGAAGTGGTGGGCCACGGTACTGAAGCTTTCTTT. Protein sequence: CSVEVVGHGTEAFF.

The V and J genes are TRBV6-6 and TRBJ1-2, with a tentative D call TRBD1 (5 bases). V was clipped by 7 bases and J by 4 bases, with 13 bases between them. Germline CDR1 and CDR2: MNHNY and SVGAGI (reference sequence). The CDR3 is 13 residues long. The CDR3 spells CASTRQNLYGYTF. The CDR3 bases are TGTGCCAGCACGAGACAGAACCTCTATGGCTACACCTTC.

To note about this clone: The germline gene is not matched at one end of the junction; a read error may be the cause. The chain links TRBV27 to TRBJ2-1, with D possibly being TRBD1 (6 bases). Germline-derived CDR1 and CDR2 are MNHEY and SMNVEV (reference sequence). CDR3 length equals 16 residues. The CDR3 region is CASTPRGVNRYSEQFF. In DNA form, the CDR3 reads TGTGCCAGCACCCCCAGGGGTGTAAATCGGTACAGTGAGCAGTTCTTC.

The CDR3 here is CASSLPGGETYEQYF. The CDR3 nucleotides read TGTGCCAGCAGCTTACCGGGGGGCGAGACCTACGAGCAGTACTTC. The chain has TRBV7-3 and TRBJ2-7; D perhaps matches TRBD2 (7 bases). CDR3 length: 15 residues. The V and J ends lost 2 bases and 2 bases respectively, with 13 bases between them. CDR1 and CDR2 (germline): SGHTA, FQGTGA. Full variable domain (outside the CDR3, taken from reference TRBV7-3 and TRBJ2-7): GAGVSQTPSNKVTEKGKYVELRCDPISGHTALYWYRQSLGQGPEFLIYFQGTGAADDSGLPNDRFFAVRPEGSVSTLKIQRTERGDSAVYLCASSLPGGETYEQYFGPGTRLTVT.

This clone has just one count. V gene TRBV6-6 combines with J gene TRBJ1-1, with D possibly being TRBD1 (5 bases). The V and J ends lost 3 bases and 1 base respectively, with 12 bases between them. The CDR3 extends over 15 amino acids. CDR1 is MNHNY and CDR2 is SVGAGI in the germline V gene (reference sequence). DNA for the CDR3: TGTGCCAGCAGTTATCTTGGGGGAAAGAACACTGAAGCTTTCTTT. The encoded protein is CASSYLGGKNTEAFF.

This chain uses TRBV5-1 with TRBJ1-2, with 9 bases identical to TRBD1. The trim removed 0 bases at V and 8 bases at J, leaving 5 bases unmatched. CDR3 length: 14 residues. Germline lookup yields CDR1 SGHRS and CDR2 YFSETQ. The DNA for the CDR3 is TGCGCCAGCAGCTTGGAAGGGACAGGGCACGGCTACACCTTC. Amino acids: CASSLEGTGHGYTF.